This T cell receptor (beta chain) was obtained from a study of blood T cell repertoires in COVID-19. The overall study: From T cells, B-cell-depleted T cells, or PBMCs came the material, which was cDNA or gDNA.

Original processing notes: Reference gene primer amplification gave nucleated cell count estimates. Produced via immunoSEQ multiplex PCR; TCRdb's table is partial and in-frame only. Clone size and V and J calls were adopted from that table, with D and trimming inferred from the DNA. Of under 300,000 clones in the sample, 85% to 90% were seen once. CDR1 and CDR2 (germline): KGHDR, SFDVKD. V was pared by 3 bases and J by 10 bases, with 12 bases between. The CDR3 length is 14 residues. The J gene is TRBJ1-6, the V gene TRBV24-1; D unresolved. The material sequenced was peripheral blood. The receptor's source is a man in his fifties or sixties with acute or convalescent COVID-19. The CDR3 region is CATSDTRSGSPLHF. The CDR3, as DNA: TGTGCCACCAGTGATACCCGGAGCGGATCACCCCTCCACTTT.